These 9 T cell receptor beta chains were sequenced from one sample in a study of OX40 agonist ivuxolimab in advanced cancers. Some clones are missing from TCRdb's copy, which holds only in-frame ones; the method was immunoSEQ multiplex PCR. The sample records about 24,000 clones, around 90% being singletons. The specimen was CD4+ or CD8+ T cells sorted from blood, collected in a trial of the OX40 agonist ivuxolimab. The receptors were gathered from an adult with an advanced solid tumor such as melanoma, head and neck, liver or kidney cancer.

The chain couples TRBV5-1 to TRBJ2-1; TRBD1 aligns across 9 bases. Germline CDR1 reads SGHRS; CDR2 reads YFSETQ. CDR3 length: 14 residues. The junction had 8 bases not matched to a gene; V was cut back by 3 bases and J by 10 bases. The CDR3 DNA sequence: TGCGCCAGCAGCTCGGGACAGGGAGGTAGGGAGCAGTTCTTC. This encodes CASSSGQGGREQFF.

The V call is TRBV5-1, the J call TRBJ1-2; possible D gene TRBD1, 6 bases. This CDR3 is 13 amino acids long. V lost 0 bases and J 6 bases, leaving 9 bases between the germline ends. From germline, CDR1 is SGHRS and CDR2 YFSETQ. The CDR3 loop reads CASSLVGGDGYTF. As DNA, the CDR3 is TGCGCCAGCAGCTTGGTTGGGGGCGATGGCTACACCTTC.

The CDR3 loop is CASSLTPAGYNSPLHF. For the CDR3, the DNA is TGTGCCAGCAGCTTGACCCCCGCGGGCTATAATTCACCCCTCCACTTT. The chain links TRBV11-2 to TRBJ1-6; D not resolved. The germline V and J ends were trimmed by 3 bases and 3 bases, with 12 bases remaining between them. The CDR3 has 16 residues. Germline loops: CDR1 SGHAT, CDR2 FQNNGV.

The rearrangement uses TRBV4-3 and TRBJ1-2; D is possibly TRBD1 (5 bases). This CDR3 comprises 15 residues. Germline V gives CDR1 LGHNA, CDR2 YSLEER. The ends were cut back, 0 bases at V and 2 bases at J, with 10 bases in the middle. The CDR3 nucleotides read TGCGCCAGCAGCCAAGACCCAGGGAGCAACTATGGCTACACCTTC. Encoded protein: CASSQDPGSNYGYTF.

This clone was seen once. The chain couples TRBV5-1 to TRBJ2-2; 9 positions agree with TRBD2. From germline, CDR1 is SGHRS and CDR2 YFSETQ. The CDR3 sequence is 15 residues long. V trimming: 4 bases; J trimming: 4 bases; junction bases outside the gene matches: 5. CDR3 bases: TGCGCCAGCAGCCCCGGCGGGGGGGCCACCGGGGAGCTGTTTTTT. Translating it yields CASSPGGGATGELFF.

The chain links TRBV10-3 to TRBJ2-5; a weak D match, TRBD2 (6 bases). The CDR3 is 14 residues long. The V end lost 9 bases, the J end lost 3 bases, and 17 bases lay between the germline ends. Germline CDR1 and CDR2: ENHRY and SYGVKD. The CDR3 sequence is CAIRGVGREETQYF. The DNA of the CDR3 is TGTGCCATTCGGGGTGTCGGGAGAGAAGAGACCCAGTACTTC.

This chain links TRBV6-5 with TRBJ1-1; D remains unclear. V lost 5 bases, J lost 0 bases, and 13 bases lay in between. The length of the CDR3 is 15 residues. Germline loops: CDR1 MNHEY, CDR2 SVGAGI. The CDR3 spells CASSRGMGLNTEAFF. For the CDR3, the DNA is TGTGCCAGCAGTAGAGGGATGGGGTTGAACACTGAAGCTTTCTTT.

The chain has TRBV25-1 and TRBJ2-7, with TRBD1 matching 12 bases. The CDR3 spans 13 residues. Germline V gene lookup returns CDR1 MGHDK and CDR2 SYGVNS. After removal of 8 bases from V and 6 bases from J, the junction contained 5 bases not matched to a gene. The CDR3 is CASAGQGAGEQYF. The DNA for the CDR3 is TGTGCCAGCGCGGGACAGGGGGCCGGCGAGCAGTACTTC.

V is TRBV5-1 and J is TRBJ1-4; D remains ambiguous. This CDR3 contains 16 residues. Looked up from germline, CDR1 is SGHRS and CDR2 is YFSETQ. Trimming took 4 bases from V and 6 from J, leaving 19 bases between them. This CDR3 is CASSRAPVGVDEKLFF. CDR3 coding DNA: TGCGCCAGCAGCCGTGCCCCAGTGGGCGTGGATGAAAAACTGTTTTTT. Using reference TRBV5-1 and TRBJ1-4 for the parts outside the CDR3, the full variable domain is KAGVTQTPRYLIKTRGQQVTLSCSPISGHRSVSWYQQTPGQGLQFLFEYFSETQRNKGNFPGRFSGRQFSNSRSEMNVSTLELGDSALYLCASSRAPVGVDEKLFFGSGTQLSVL.